This T cell receptor beta chain came from a study of T cells in severe cutaneous drug reactions. The patients sequenced had a carbamazepine-induced Stevens-Johnson syndrome or toxic epidermal necrolysis reaction. The length of the CDR3 is 13 residues. The germline gives CDR1 WSHSY, CDR2 SAAADI. Libraries were made by iRepertoire multiplex PCR with TCR subtype-specific primers for bulk and single-cell sequencing. After re-calling the multiplex PCR reads, TCRdb lists one entry per CDR3 protein, DNA absent. The table for this sample gives more than 6,500 distinct CDR3 sequences. Sequenced input: cells from a skin blister. This sequence joins TRBV10-2 and TRBJ1-2; TCRdb lists TRBD1, though no DNA is available to test this call. The TCR originated in a human donor with toxic epidermal necrolysis, a severe cutaneous drug reaction. The chain's CDR3 is CASSPGQGYGYTF.